This T cell receptor (beta chain) was sequenced in a study of spatial heterogeneity in lung cancer (dated by TCRdb to about 2019). About the full investigation: Beta-chain transcripts were consistently detected in greater numbers than alpha-chain transcripts, which likely reflected higher beta-chain transcript abundance. In non-small cell lung cancer, the study made a quantitative comparison of TCR alpha and beta repertoires among multiple tumor regions, matched nontumor lung and blood. Both alpha and beta chains were TCR-sequenced in samples taken at surgery, namely 220 tumor regions, around 64 matched nontumor lung samples and just over 55 PBMC samples. The study linked features of the TCR repertoire to counts of nonsynonymous mutations, which were determined by whole-exome sequencing of tumor tissue. In the raw uncorrected reads, each unique combination of TCR and UMI appeared more than ten times on average. Overall results and qualifications from the work: Confirming at a functional level the hypothesis that regional TCRs recognize regional mutations was considered to require additional single-cell paired TCR alpha and beta sequencing. Ubiquitous expanded tumor TCRs showed up in blood more often at tumor resection than at routine follow-up.

In light of the paper, this sample's time point label describes: sample taken at primary tumor resection. Whole RNA extracted from tumor and nontumor lung tissue, or from cryopreserved PBMC samples, was used for TCR sequencing without cell sorting. Samples were obtained from about 75 patients with early-stage, untreated non-small cell lung cancer from the lung TRACERx cohort. Patients were selected for TCR sequencing only if sufficient RNA was available from at least two tumor regions. Receptor libraries were prepared by 5' RACE. The sample was run on a NextSeq 500. In the TCR library protocol, a unique molecular identifier was attached to each TCR cDNA molecule so that PCR and sequencing errors could be corrected. In the authors' own workflow: TCR identification, UMI-based error correction and CDR3 extraction were all carried out with Decombinator tools. TCRs above a frequency of 2 per 1,000, corresponding to the top 1% of the tumor frequency distribution, were defined as expanded. Renyi diversity was computed with the R vegan package after each repertoire had been subsampled 100 times to 5,000 TCRs. CDR3 similarity networks were constructed using string-kernel similarity of amino acid triplets, with links drawn between CDR3s whose pairwise similarity was above 0.82. Clones were called with MiXCR by TCRdb after fastp trimmed the public reads at Q25, and only in-frame beta chains were retained. Entries that share a CDR3 protein sequence are merged under the most common genes and DNA. It is TCRdb's table, rather than the study itself, that gives the V and J calls and clone size. The sample table records around 92,000 distinct CDR3 sequences; over 9.5% of these occur just once. The top ten constitute 35% to 45% of the sample.

For this clonotype: The antigen this receptor binds is unknown. Base-call qualities are not available, and no considerably larger clone is one nucleotide away.

Inclusive of the bounding cysteine and phenylalanine, the CDR3 is 15 residues long. The entry retains the CDR3 DNA only, 45 bases that are in frame from base 1. The germline V gene (reference sequence) specifies SEHNR as CDR1 and FQNEAQ as CDR2. The junction carries 10 bases between V and J, which are trimmed by 1 base and 0 bases respectively. Sequencing used PBMCs, obtained at surgery. The sequence derives from a male donor with early-stage non-small cell lung cancer. This sequence uses TRBV7-9 and TRBJ2-7, with an unclear D gene assignment. The CDR3 region reads CASSLDPQDSYEQYF. The DNA is as follows: TGTGCCAGCAGCTTAGACCCCCAGGACTCCTACGAGCAGTACTTC.